Listed below are T cell receptor beta chains from one sample, sequenced in a study of CD8 T cells in Susac syndrome. TCRdb re-called the immunoSEQ multiplex PCR reads with MiXCR, one entry per CDR3 protein. The sample contains more than 75,000 distinct CDR3 sequences, approximately 95% of which appear only once. The material sequenced was CD8+ T cells from PBMCs. The receptors were sampled from a human donor in good health. Both conserved end residues are part of each CDR3. A D gene is named only where the DNA matches it firmly. Expanded clones are given a class, and other clones once, few, many or no size at all.

d_gene	abundance	j_gene	v_gene	CDR3aa	CDR3nt
TRBD1	.	TRBJ1-4	TRBV7-6	CASSLGGGSEKLFF	TGTGCCAGCAGCTTAGGAGGGGGCTCAGAAAAACTGTTTTTT
.	.	TRBJ1-1	TRBV20-1	CSASTPGTNTEAFF	TGCAGTGCTAGCACCCCCGGGACAAACACTGAAGCTTTCTTT
.	.	TRBJ1-4	TRBV5-6	CASSSSGYEKLFF	TGTGCCAGCAGCTCGTCAGGGTACGAAAAACTGTTTTTT
.	.	TRBJ1-2	TRBV14	CASSQATANYGYTF	TGTGCCAGCAGCCAAGCGACAGCTAACTATGGCTACACCTTC
TRBD1	.	TRBJ2-1	TRBV7-9	CASTLRDREHHEQFF	TGTGCCAGCACCCTCCGGGACAGGGAGCACCATGAGCAGTTCTTC
.	.	TRBJ2-7	TRBV4-1	CASSSAPNEQYF	TGCGCCAGCAGCTCCGCCCCAAACGAGCAGTACTTC
.	.	TRBJ2-7	TRBV4-1	CASSQGGVYSYEQYF	TGCGCCAGCAGCCAAGGGGGGGTTTACTCCTACGAGCAGTACTTC
.	.	TRBJ2-7	TRBV6-5	CASSYSGATYEQYF	TGTGCCAGCAGTTACTCTGGGGCAACCTACGAGCAGTACTTC
.	.	TRBJ1-2	TRBV7-9	CASSSPGINYGYTF	TGTGCCAGCAGCTCGCCAGGGATTAACTATGGCTACACCTTC
.	.	TRBJ2-3	TRBV4-1	CASSPTRRGSTDTQYF	TGCGCCAGCAGCCCGACCCGTAGGGGGTCTACAGATACGCAGTATTTT
TRBD2	.	TRBJ2-7	TRBV20-1	CSARDLDGGSYEQYF	TGCAGTGCTAGAGATTTGGACGGGGGGTCTTACGAGCAGTACTTC
TRBD2	.	TRBJ2-1	TRBV6-1	CASSESSGAYNEQFF	TGTGCCAGCAGTGAAAGTAGCGGGGCCTACAATGAGCAGTTCTTC
TRBD2	.	TRBJ2-1	TRBV4-1	CASSQEPGGSYNEQFF	TGCGCCAGCAGCCAAGAACCGGGGGGCTCCTACAATGAGCAGTTCTTC
TRBD1	once	TRBJ2-7	TRBV9	CASSPRTGLYEQYF	TGTGCCAGCAGCCCCCGGACAGGTCTCTACGAGCAGTACTTC
.	once	TRBJ2-1	TRBV29-1	CSVEGIREFTTSEQFF	TGCAGCGTTGAAGGAATCAGAGAGTTTACCACCAGTGAGCAGTTCTTC
TRBD1	.	TRBJ1-1	TRBV5-1	CASGNRGTEAFF	TGCGCCAGCGGAAACAGGGGTACTGAAGCTTTCTTT
TRBD1	.	TRBJ1-1	TRBV12-3/TRBV12-4	CASSFGGQGRTEAFF	TGTGCCAGCAGTTTTGGGGGACAGGGGAGGACTGAAGCTTTCTTT
TRBD1	.	TRBJ1-2	TRBV27	CASRPTGAGNYGYTF	TGTGCCAGCAGACCCACAGGGGCGGGTAACTATGGCTACACCTTC
.	.	TRBJ1-5	TRBV19	CASSILRWGPGGFRQPQHF	TGTGCCAGTAGTATTCTCCGATGGGGACCCGGGGGCTTTCGTCAGCCCCAGCATTTT
.	.	TRBJ1-2	TRBV27	CASKPPGGAVSGYTF	TGTGCCAGCAAACCCCCCGGAGGAGCCGTCTCTGGCTACACCTTC
.	.	TRBJ2-1	TRBV7-9	CASSSPGSSYNEQFF	TGTGCCAGCAGCTCCCCGGGGAGCTCCTACAATGAGCAGTTCTTC
.	.	TRBJ1-2	TRBV29-1	CSVERQGTDYGYTF	TGCAGCGTTGAGAGGCAGGGGACGGACTATGGCTACACCTTC